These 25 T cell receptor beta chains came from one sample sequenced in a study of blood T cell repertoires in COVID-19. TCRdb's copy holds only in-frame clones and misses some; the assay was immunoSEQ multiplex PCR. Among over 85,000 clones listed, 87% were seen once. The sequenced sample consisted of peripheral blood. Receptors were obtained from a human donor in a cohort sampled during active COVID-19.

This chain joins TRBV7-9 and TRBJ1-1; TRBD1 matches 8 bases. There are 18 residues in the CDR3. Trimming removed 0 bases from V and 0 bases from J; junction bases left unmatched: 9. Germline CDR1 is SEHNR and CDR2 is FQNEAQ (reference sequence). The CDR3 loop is CASSLAGRGRPMNTEAFF. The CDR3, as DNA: TGTGCCAGCAGCTTAGCGGGCAGGGGGCGGCCTATGAACACTGAAGCTTTCTTT.

Here the CDR3 reads CASSWQGVQPQHF. The CDR3 DNA reads TGTGCCAGCAGCTGGCAGGGGGTCCAGCCCCAGCATTTT. This chain joins TRBV7-2 and TRBJ1-5; 7 nucleotides match TRBD1. The CDR3 is 13 amino acids. Trimming removed 4 bases from V and 7 bases from J; junction bases left unmatched: 4. Germline V lookup: CDR1 SGHTA, CDR2 FQGNSA.

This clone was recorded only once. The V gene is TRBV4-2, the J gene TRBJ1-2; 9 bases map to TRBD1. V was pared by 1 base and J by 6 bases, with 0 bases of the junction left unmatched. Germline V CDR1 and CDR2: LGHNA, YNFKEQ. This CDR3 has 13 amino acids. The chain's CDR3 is CASSQGTGDGYTF. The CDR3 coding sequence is TGTGCCAGCAGCCAAGGGACAGGGGATGGCTACACCTTC.

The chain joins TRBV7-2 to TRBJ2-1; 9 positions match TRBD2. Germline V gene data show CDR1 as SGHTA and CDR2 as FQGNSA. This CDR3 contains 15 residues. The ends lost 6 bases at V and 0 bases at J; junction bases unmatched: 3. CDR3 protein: CASSMGLASYNEQFF. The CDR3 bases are TGTGCCAGCAGTATGGGACTAGCCTCCTACAATGAGCAGTTCTTC.

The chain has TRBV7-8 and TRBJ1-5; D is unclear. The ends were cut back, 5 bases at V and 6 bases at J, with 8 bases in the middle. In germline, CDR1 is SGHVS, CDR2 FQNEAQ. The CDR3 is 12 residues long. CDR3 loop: CASSVGPQPQHF. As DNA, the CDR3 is TGTGCCAGCAGCGTCGGTCCTCAGCCCCAGCATTTT.

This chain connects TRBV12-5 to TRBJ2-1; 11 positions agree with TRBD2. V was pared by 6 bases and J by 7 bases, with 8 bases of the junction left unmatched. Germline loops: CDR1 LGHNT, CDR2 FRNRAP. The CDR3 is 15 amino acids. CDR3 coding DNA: TGTGCTAGTGGGGCGGCTAGCGGGGGGCGGAATGAGCAGTTCTTC. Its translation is CASGAASGGRNEQFF.

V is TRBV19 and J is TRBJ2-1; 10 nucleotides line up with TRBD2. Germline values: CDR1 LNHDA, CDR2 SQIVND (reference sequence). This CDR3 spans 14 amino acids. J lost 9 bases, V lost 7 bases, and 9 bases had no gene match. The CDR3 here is CASNSLAGEFEQFF. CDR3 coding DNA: TGTGCCAGTAATTCCCTAGCGGGAGAATTTGAGCAGTTCTTC.

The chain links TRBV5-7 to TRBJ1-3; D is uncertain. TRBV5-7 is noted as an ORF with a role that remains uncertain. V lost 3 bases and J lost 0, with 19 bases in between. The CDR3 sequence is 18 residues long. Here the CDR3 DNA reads TGTGCCAGCAGCTCCCCCCCCGGGAACCCGCTCTCTGGAAACACCATATATTTT. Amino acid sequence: CASSSPPGNPLSGNTIYF.

The CDR3 DNA sequence: TGTGCCACCAGTGATTCGGCCTACAATGAGCAGTTCTTC. This codes for CATSDSAYNEQFF. The genes are TRBV24-1 and TRBJ2-1; D is ambiguous. Germline CDR1 and CDR2: KGHDR and SFDVKD. Trimming took off 2 bases at V and 2 bases at J, with 3 bases between the two ends. This CDR3 contains 13 residues.

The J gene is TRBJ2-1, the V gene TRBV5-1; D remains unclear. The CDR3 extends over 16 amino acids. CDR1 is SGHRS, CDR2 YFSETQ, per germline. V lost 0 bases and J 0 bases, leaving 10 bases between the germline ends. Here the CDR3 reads CASSLDAASSYNEQFF. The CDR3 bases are TGCGCCAGCAGCTTGGACGCGGCGAGCTCCTACAATGAGCAGTTCTTC.

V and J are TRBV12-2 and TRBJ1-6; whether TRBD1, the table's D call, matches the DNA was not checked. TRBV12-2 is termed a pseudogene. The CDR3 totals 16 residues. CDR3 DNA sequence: TGTGCAAGTCGCTTAGCCCGCCCAGGGTTTGATTCACCCCTCCACTTT. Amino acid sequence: CASRLARPGFDSPLHF.

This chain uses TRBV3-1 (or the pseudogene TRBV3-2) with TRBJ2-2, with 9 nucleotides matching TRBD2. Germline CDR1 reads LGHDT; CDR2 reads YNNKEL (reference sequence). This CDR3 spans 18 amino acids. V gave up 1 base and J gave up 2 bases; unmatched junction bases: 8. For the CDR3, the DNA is TGTGCCAGCAGCCAAGTCTTCCTAGCGGGGCCCAACACCGGGGAGCTGTTTTTT. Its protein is CASSQVFLAGPNTGELFF.

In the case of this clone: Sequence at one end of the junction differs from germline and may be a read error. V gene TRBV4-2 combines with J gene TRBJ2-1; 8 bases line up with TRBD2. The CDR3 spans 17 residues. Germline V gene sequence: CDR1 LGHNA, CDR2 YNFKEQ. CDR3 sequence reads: CASTQTRTSSSYNEQFF. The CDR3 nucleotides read TGTGCCAGCACCCAAACGCGGACTAGCTCTTCCTACAATGAGCAGTTCTTC.

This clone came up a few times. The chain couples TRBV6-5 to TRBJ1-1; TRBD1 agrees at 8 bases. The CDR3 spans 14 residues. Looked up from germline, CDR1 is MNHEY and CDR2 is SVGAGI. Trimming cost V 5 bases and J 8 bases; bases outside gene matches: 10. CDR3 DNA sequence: TGTGCCAGCAGTCAGGACAGGGATATCCCCGAAGCTTTCTTT. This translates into CASSQDRDIPEAFF.

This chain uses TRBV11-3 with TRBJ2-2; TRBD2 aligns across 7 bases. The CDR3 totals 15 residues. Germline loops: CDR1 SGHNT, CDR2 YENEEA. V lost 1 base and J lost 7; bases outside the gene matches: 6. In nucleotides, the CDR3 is TGTGCCAGCAGCTTAGGCGGGAGTTGGGTCGGGGAGCTGTTTTTT. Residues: CASSLGGSWVGELFF.

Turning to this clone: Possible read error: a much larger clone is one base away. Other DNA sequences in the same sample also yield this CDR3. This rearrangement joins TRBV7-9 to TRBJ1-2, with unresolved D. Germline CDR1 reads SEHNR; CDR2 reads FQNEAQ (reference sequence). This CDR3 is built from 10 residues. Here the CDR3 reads CASSPSSYTF. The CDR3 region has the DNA TGTGCCAGCAGCCCTAGTAGTTACACCTTT.

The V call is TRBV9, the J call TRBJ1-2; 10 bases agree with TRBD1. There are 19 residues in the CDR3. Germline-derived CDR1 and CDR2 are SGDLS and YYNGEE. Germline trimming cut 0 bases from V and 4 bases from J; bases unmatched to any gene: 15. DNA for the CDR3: TGTGCCAGCAGCGTAGACCTGACGCCGGGACAGGGGTTTCCCTATGGCTACACCTTC. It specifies CASSVDLTPGQGFPYGYTF. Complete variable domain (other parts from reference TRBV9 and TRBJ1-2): DSGVTQTPKHLITATGQRVTLRCSPRSGDLSVYWYQQSLDQGLQFLIQYYNGEERAKGNILERFSAQQFPDLHSELNLSSLELGDSALYFCASSVDLTPGQGFPYGYTFGSGTRLTVV.

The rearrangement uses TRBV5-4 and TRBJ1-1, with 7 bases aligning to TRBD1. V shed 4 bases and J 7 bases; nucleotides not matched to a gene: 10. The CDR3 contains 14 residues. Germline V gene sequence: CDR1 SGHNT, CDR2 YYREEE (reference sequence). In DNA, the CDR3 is TGTGCCAGCAGCGTGGCGGACAGGCGACATGAAGCTTTCTTT. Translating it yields CASSVADRRHEAFF.

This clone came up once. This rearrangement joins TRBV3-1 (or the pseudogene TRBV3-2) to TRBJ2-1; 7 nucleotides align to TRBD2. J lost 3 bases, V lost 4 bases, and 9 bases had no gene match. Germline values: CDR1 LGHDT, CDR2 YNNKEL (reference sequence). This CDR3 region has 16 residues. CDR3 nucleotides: TGTGCCAGCAGCCCGTCCTTAACGGGAGGCTACAATGAGCAGTTCTTC. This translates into CASSPSLTGGYNEQFF.

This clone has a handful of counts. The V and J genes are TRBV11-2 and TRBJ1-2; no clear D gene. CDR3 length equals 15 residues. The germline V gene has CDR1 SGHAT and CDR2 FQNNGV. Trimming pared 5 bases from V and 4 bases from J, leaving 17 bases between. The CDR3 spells CASSPLVRTGYGYTF. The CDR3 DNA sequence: TGTGCCAGCAGCCCACTAGTCCGGACGGGCTATGGCTACACCTTC. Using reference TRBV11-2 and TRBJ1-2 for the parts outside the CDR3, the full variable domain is EAGVAQSPRYKIIEKRQSVAFWCNPISGHATLYWYQQILGQGPKLLIQFQNNGVVDDSQLPKDRFSAERLKGVDSTLKIQPAKLEDSAVYLCASSPLVRTGYGYTFGSGTRLTVV.

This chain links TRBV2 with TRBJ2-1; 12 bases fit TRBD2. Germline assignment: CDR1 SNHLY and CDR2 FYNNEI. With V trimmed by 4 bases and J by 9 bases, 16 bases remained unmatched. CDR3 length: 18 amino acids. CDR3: CASSGIGASGGAQSEQFF. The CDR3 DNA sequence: TGTGCCAGCAGTGGCATAGGGGCTAGCGGGGGGGCCCAGAGTGAGCAGTTCTTC. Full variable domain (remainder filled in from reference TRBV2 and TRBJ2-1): EPEVTQTPSHQVTQMGQEVILRCVPISNHLYFYWYRQILGQKVEFLVSFYNNEISEKSEIFDDQFSVERPDGSNFTLKIRSTKLEDSAMYFCASSGIGASGGAQSEQFFGPGTRLTVL.

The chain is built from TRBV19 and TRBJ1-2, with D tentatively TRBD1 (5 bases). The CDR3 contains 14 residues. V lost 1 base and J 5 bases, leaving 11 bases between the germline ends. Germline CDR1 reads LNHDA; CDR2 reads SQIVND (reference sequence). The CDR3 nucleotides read TGTGCCAGTAGTATAGTAGGGGTTGGTTATGGCTACACCTTC. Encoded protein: CASSIVGVGYGYTF.

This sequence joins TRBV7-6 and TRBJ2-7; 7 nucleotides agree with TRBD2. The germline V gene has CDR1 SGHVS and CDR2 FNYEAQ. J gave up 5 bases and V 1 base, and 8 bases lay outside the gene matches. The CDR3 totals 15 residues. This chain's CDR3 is CASSLGSGVGDEQYF. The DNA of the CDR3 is TGTGCCAGCAGCTTAGGGAGCGGGGTTGGGGACGAGCAGTACTTC. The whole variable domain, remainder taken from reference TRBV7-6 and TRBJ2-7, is GAGVSQSPRYKVTKRGQDVALRCDPISGHVSLYWYRQALGQGPEFLTYFNYEAQQDKSGLPNDRFSAERPEGSISTLTIQRTEQRDSAMYRCASSLGSGVGDEQYFGPGTRLTVT.

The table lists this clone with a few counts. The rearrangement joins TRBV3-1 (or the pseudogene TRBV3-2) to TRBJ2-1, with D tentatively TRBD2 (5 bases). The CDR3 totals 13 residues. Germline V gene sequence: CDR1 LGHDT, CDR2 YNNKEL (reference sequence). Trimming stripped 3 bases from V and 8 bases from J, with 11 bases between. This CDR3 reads CASSQADYYEQFF. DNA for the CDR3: TGTGCCAGCAGCCAGGCCGACTATTATGAGCAGTTCTTC.

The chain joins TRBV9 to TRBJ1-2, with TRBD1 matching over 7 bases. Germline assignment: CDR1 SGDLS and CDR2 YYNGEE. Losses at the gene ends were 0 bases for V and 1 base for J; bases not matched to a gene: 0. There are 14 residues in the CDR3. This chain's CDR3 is CASSVGDSNYGYTF. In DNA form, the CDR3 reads TGTGCCAGCAGCGTAGGGGACAGTAACTATGGCTACACCTTC. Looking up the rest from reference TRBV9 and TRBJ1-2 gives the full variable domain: DSGVTQTPKHLITATGQRVTLRCSPRSGDLSVYWYQQSLDQGLQFLIQYYNGEERAKGNILERFSAQQFPDLHSELNLSSLELGDSALYFCASSVGDSNYGYTFGSGTRLTVV.